The present T cell receptor (beta chain) was sequenced within a study of beta chain features in type 1 diabetes. The study's findings and limits: TCRB rearrangement may or may not be influenced by HLA type; here this remained unresolved.

Note on this clone: Its antigen is unknown.

Trimming removed 7 bases at V and 5 bases at J, with 16 bases between. Germline CDR1 SGHDT, CDR2 YYEEEE. The CDR3 runs to 13 residues. The sequenced template was cDNA made from the entire isolated RNA. The data were produced by immunoSEQ multiplex PCR, yet TCRdb's version contains in-frame clones alone and is incomplete. This sample has almost 250,000 clones, with roughly 13% found just once. Sorting of CD4+ naive, central memory, regulatory and stem cell-like memory cells was performed via CD45RO/CCR7/CD25/CD127/CD95/CD27. The sequencing input was naive CD4+ T cells from blood. The source is a woman in her 40s in good health. The chain couples TRBV5-6 to TRBJ2-7; TRBD2 might be the D (5 bases). Written as DNA, the CDR3 is TGTGCCAGCTCTCGTAGGAGGTCGGACGAGCAGTACTTC. Its translation is CASSRRRSDEQYF.